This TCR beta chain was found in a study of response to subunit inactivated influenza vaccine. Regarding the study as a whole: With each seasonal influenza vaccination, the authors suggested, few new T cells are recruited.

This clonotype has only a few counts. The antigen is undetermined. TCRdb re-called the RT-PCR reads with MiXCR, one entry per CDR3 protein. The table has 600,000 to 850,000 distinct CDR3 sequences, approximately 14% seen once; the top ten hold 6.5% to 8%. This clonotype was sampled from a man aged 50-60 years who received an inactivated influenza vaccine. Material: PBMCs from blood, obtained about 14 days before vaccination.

CDR3 loop: CASSLGGQGWGQPQHF. CDR3 bases: TGTGCCAGCAGCTTGGGGGGACAGGGCTGGGGTCAGCCCCAGCATTTT. The rearrangement uses TRBV5-6 and TRBJ1-5; TRBD1 aligns across 9 bases. With 0 bases clipped from V and 6 bases from J, the junction kept 7 bases outside the gene matches. The CDR3 runs to 16 residues. Germline assignment: CDR1 SGHDT and CDR2 YYEEEE.